This TCR beta chain was sequenced in a study of control samples from healthy donors and cancer patients. The CDR3 sequence is 15 residues long. Germline-derived CDR1 and CDR2 are SGHKS and YYEKEE (reference sequence). V lost 0 bases, J lost 3 bases, and 10 bases lay in between. Clones were sequenced by immunoSEQ multiplex PCR, and TCRdb holds only the in-frame ones, with some missing. The table has over 100,000 clones, 90% seen once; the top ten hold 4% to 4.5%. The chain couples TRBV5-5 to TRBJ1-5; D remains ambiguous. Sequenced material: blood. This TCR was recovered from a human donor in good health. The donor label of this sample is uncertain. CDR3 in DNA: TGTGCCAGCAGCTTGGAGGTACACTCCAATCAGCCCCAGCATTTT. This encodes CASSLEVHSNQPQHF.